What follows are 27 T cell receptor beta chains derived from one specimen sequenced in a study of blood T cell repertoires in COVID-19. Method: immunoSEQ multiplex PCR; TCRdb's copy keeps in-frame clones and lacks some. Found here are approximately 250,000 clones, approximately 85% of them singletons; the top ten hold approximately 9.1%. Sequencing used PBMCs or T cells enriched from blood (not recorded which). The receptor source for this set is a woman aged 45-60 years with acute COVID-19.

The chain links TRBV2 to TRBJ1-2, with TRBD1 matching 7 bases. Trimming cost V 6 bases and J 2 bases; bases outside gene matches: 3. Germline CDR1 is SNHLY and CDR2 is FYNNEI. The CDR3 has 13 amino acids. Written as DNA, the CDR3 is TGTGCCAGCAGCGGGACAGCCAACTATGGCTACACCTTC. Encoded protein: CASSGTANYGYTF.

The chain employs TRBV12-3 or TRBV12-4 and TRBJ1-2; 7 nucleotides match TRBD1. V shed 8 bases and J 4 bases; nucleotides not matched to a gene: 4. The CDR3 runs to 12 residues. CDR3 residues: CASLRDSYGYTF. Written as DNA, the CDR3 is TGTGCCAGCTTGAGGGACAGCTATGGCTACACCTTC.

In DNA, the CDR3 is TGTGCCAGCAGTACCGGGAGTAACACCATATATTTT. Residues: CASSTGSNTIYF. The chain employs TRBV6-5 and TRBJ1-3; D is uncertain. This CDR3 spans 12 amino acids. Trimming pared 5 bases from V and 7 bases from J, leaving 9 bases between. In germline, CDR1 is MNHEY, CDR2 SVGAGI.

This chain joins TRBV5-1 and TRBJ2-1, with a possible D match to TRBD2 (6 bases). Trimming removed 0 bases at V and 8 bases at J, with 9 bases between. CDR3 length equals 13 residues. The V gene's germline CDR1 is SGHRS and CDR2 YFSETQ. The CDR3 nucleotides are TGCGCCAGCAGCTTGGCGTCGGGGGATGAGCAGTTCTTC. Protein product: CASSLASGDEQFF.

V usage is TRBV19 and J usage is TRBJ2-1; TRBD2 agrees at 12 bases. Germline V gives CDR1 LNHDA, CDR2 SQIVND (reference sequence). This CDR3 is 15 amino acids long. V lost 4 bases, J lost 4 bases, and 2 bases stayed unmatched. This chain's CDR3 is CASSTTSGGYNEQFF. The DNA for the CDR3 is TGTGCCAGTAGTACCACTAGCGGGGGGTACAATGAGCAGTTCTTC.

The chain links TRBV10-2 to TRBJ2-7, with D possibly matching TRBD2 (5 bases). CDR1 and CDR2 from the germline V gene are WSHSY and SAAADI. V shed 3 bases and J shed 5 bases, with 14 bases lying between them. This CDR3 is built from 14 residues. The CDR3 here is CASSDRLATHEQYF. The CDR3 nucleotides read TGCGCCAGCAGTGATCGGCTAGCTACCCACGAGCAGTACTTC.

This CDR3 is CASSLGSSYNSPLHF. The CDR3 DNA is TGTGCCAGTAGTCTAGGGAGCTCCTATAATTCACCCCTCCACTTT. The rearrangement joins TRBV19 to TRBJ1-6; no definite D call. With 5 bases removed from V and 0 bases from J, the gap between germline ends came to 8 bases. The germline CDR1 and CDR2 sequences are LNHDA and SQIVND (reference sequence). CDR3 length: 15 residues.

The chain uses TRBV5-5 and TRBJ1-4, with 7 bases identical to TRBD1. The V and J ends lost 4 bases and 5 bases, in that order; junction bases with no gene match: 5. CDR1 and CDR2 from the germline V gene are SGHKS and YYEKEE (reference sequence). This CDR3 is built from 14 residues. This CDR3 reads CASSQTGTNEKLFF. The DNA of the CDR3 is TGTGCCAGCAGCCAGACAGGGACAAATGAAAAACTGTTTTTT. Using reference TRBV5-5 and TRBJ1-4 for the parts outside the CDR3, the full variable domain is DAGVTQSPTHLIKTRGQQVTLRCSPISGHKSVSWYQQVLGQGPQFIFQYYEKEERGRGNFPDRFSARQFPNYSSELNVNALLLGDSALYLCASSQTGTNEKLFFGSGTQLSVL.

The chain has TRBV24-1 and TRBJ2-1; D not resolved. Germline loops: CDR1 KGHDR, CDR2 SFDVKD. The CDR3 is 13 residues long. Trimming removed 6 bases from V and 6 bases from J, with 11 bases in between. CDR3 sequence: CATSTDRGNEQFF. DNA for the CDR3: TGTGCCACCAGTACGGATAGAGGCAATGAGCAGTTCTTC.

A word on this clone: Other DNA sequences in the sample encode the same CDR3. The rearrangement uses TRBV3-1 (or the pseudogene TRBV3-2) and TRBJ1-2, with D perhaps matching TRBD1 (6 bases). Germline V gives CDR1 LGHDT, CDR2 YNNKEL (reference sequence). The CDR3 has 12 residues. Deletions cut 2 bases from V and 8 bases from J, with 9 bases between. CDR3 coding DNA: TGTGCCAGCAGCCAACAGGGGCGAGGCTACACCTTC. Its protein product is CASSQQGRGYTF.

The chain recombines TRBV6-5 with TRBJ1-1; TRBD1 aligns across 7 bases. Losses at the gene ends were 7 bases for V and 3 bases for J; bases not matched to a gene: 8. CDR1 is MNHEY and CDR2 is SVGAGI in the germline V gene. This CDR3 has 14 residues. The CDR3 spells CASTLGTDHTEAFF. The CDR3, as DNA: TGTGCCAGCACGTTAGGGACAGACCACACTGAAGCTTTCTTT.

The V and J genes are TRBV5-1 and TRBJ1-5; 9 bases are shared with TRBD1. Per the germline V gene, CDR1 is SGHRS and CDR2 is YFSETQ. The V gene end was trimmed by 0 bases and the J gene end by 0 bases; junction bases not matched to a gene: 1. The CDR3 contains 16 residues. CDR3 nucleotides: TGCGCCAGCAGCTTGGAGGGACAGGGTAGCAATCAGCCCCAGCATTTT. As protein: CASSLEGQGSNQPQHF.

This chain links TRBV6-5 with TRBJ2-1; TRBD1 is a possible D gene (6 bases). The CDR3 extends over 15 amino acids. Trimming took 0 bases from V and 3 from J, leaving 9 bases between them. In germline, CDR1 is MNHEY, CDR2 SVGAGI. The chain's CDR3 is CASSYSQGSYNEQFF. The CDR3, as DNA: TGTGCCAGCAGTTACTCGCAGGGGAGCTACAATGAGCAGTTCTTC.

The chain links TRBV7-2 to TRBJ2-7; 11 bases line up with TRBD2. J gave up 4 bases and V 2 bases, and 1 base lay outside the gene matches. The length of the CDR3 is 14 residues. Germline V gene sequence: CDR1 SGHTA, CDR2 FQGNSA. In DNA, the CDR3 is TGTGCCAGCAGCTTAACTAGCGGGGGTTACGAGCAGTACTTC. Amino acids: CASSLTSGGYEQYF.

This rearrangement joins TRBV27 to TRBJ1-1; the match to TRBD1 covers 9 bases. This CDR3 is 14 amino acids long. V was pared by 5 bases and J by 3 bases, with 4 bases of the junction left unmatched. CDR1 MNHEY and CDR2 SMNVEV come from the germline V gene (reference sequence). CDR3 protein: CASSRRQGDTEAFF. The DNA for the CDR3 is TGTGCCAGCAGTCGCCGACAGGGGGACACTGAAGCTTTCTTT.

The rearrangement uses TRBV10-3 and TRBJ1-2, with a possible D match to TRBD1 (5 bases). CDR3 size: 13 residues. V was clipped by 4 bases and J by 10 bases, with 16 bases between them. Germline CDR1 ENHRY, CDR2 SYGVKD. CDR3: CAISVGQGEDYTF. CDR3 DNA sequence: TGTGCCATCAGTGTGGGGCAGGGTGAGGACTACACCTTC.

This clone was counted a single time. The chain uses TRBV7-2 and TRBJ2-2; D ambiguous. Per germline, CDR1 SGHTA and CDR2 FQGNSA. The CDR3 has 12 amino acids. Trimming removed 5 bases from V and 8 bases from J, with 9 bases in between. The CDR3 here is CASSRFTGELFF. The CDR3, as DNA: TGTGCCAGCAGCCGTTTCACAGGGGAGCTGTTTTTT.

CDR3 in amino acids: CASSNSDRASYEQYF. In nucleotides, the CDR3 is TGTGCCAGCAGCAACTCGGACAGGGCCTCCTACGAGCAGTACTTC. The chain employs TRBV21-1 and TRBJ2-7; the D call TRBD1 from the table was never checked on the DNA. TRBV21-1 is designated a pseudogene. This CDR3 comprises 15 residues.

The chain has TRBV7-8 and TRBJ2-3; D is unclear. The CDR3 contains 11 residues. Germline values: CDR1 SGHVS, CDR2 FQNEAQ. Trimming removed 5 bases from V and 7 bases from J, with 7 bases in between. This chain's CDR3 is CASSHDNTQYF. The CDR3 region has the DNA TGTGCCAGCAGCCACGACAATACGCAGTATTTT.

A few counts support this clone. This rearrangement joins TRBV11-2 to TRBJ2-1; 10 bases line up with TRBD2. V lost 5 bases and J lost 0; bases outside the gene matches: 13. CDR3 length: 19 amino acids. Germline V lookup: CDR1 SGHAT, CDR2 FQNNGV. The CDR3 nucleotides read TGTGCCAGCAGCCTATGGTTAGCGGGGGGCCGGAGCTCCTACAATGAGCAGTTCTTC. Translated, it gives CASSLWLAGGRSSYNEQFF.

V and J are TRBV4-2 and TRBJ1-2; D remains unclear. Trimming pared 0 bases from V and 8 bases from J, leaving 13 bases between. Germline V gene data show CDR1 as LGHNA and CDR2 as YNFKEQ. The CDR3 contains 14 residues. The CDR3 is CASSQDRGEGGYTF. CDR3 coding DNA: TGTGCCAGCAGCCAAGATCGGGGAGAGGGCGGCTACACCTTC.

V usage is TRBV7-3 and J usage is TRBJ1-2; 10 nucleotides agree with TRBD1. The V and J ends lost 5 bases and 3 bases, in that order; junction bases with no gene match: 3. CDR1 and CDR2 from the germline V gene are SGHTA and FQGTGA. This CDR3 is 14 amino acids long. The CDR3 sequence is CASSEGTGDYGYTF. CDR3 sequence (DNA): TGTGCCAGCAGCGAAGGGACAGGGGACTATGGCTACACCTTC. Drawing the rest from reference TRBV7-3 and TRBJ1-2, the complete variable domain is GAGVSQTPSNKVTEKGKYVELRCDPISGHTALYWYRQSLGQGPEFLIYFQGTGAADDSGLPNDRFFAVRPEGSVSTLKIQRTERGDSAVYLCASSEGTGDYGYTFGSGTRLTVV.

This clone has only a few counts. This sequence joins TRBV19 and TRBJ1-5; D may be TRBD1 (6 bases). This CDR3 comprises 14 residues. Germline loops: CDR1 LNHDA, CDR2 SQIVND (reference sequence). Trimming removed 7 bases from V and 4 bases from J, with 14 bases in between. In DNA, the CDR3 is TGTGCCAGTACCTGGGTAGGGGGAAATCAGCCCCAGCATTTT. This sequence encodes CASTWVGGNQPQHF.

V gene TRBV10-2 combines with J gene TRBJ1-5, with D possibly being TRBD1 (5 bases). V was clipped by 6 bases and J by 4 bases, with 25 bases between them. The CDR3 has 18 residues. CDR1 and CDR2 from the germline V gene are WSHSY and SAAADI. CDR3 loop: CASSLAGWGGEANQPQHF. The CDR3, as DNA: TGCGCCAGCAGCCTAGCGGGGTGGGGAGGGGAGGCAAATCAGCCCCAGCATTTT.

This chain connects TRBV3-1 (or the pseudogene TRBV3-2) to TRBJ2-7; D is unresolved. V lost 4 bases to trimming and J lost 3 bases, with 7 bases between them. The CDR3 spans 12 residues. CDR1 is LGHDT and CDR2 is YNNKEL in the germline V gene (reference sequence). CDR3 sequence reads: CASSPGNYEQYF. The CDR3 DNA is TGTGCCAGCAGCCCAGGAAACTACGAGCAGTACTTC.

The chain has TRBV2 and TRBJ2-1, with 10 positions matching TRBD1. CDR3 length: 13 residues. In germline, CDR1 is SNHLY, CDR2 FYNNEI. V trimming: 11 bases; J trimming: 4 bases; junction bases outside the gene matches: 5. The CDR3: CAWPGQGYNEQFF. The CDR3 DNA is TGTGCCTGGCCGGGACAGGGGTACAATGAGCAGTTCTTC.

J is TRBJ2-5 and V is TRBV5-4; TRBD2 might be the D (6 bases). The germline V gene encodes CDR1 SGHNT and CDR2 YYREEE (reference sequence). The length of the CDR3 is 15 residues. Trimming cost V 0 bases and J 0 bases, with 9 bases left between them. The DNA for the CDR3 is TGTGCCAGCAGCTTGGCCGTAGCGGACCAAGAGACCCAGTACTTC. Translation: CASSLAVADQETQYF.